This passage covers 28 T cell receptor delta chains from one sample sequenced in a study of γδ T cells in repeated Plasmodium falciparum infection. TCRdb repeated clone calling on the multiplex PCR reads with CATT. The sample lists about 93,000 delta-chain clones, 0.8% to 1% occurring once. Flow sorting of PBMC yielded separate Vgamma9/Vdelta2+ and Vdelta2-negative gammadelta T cell populations for bulk repertoire analysis. The specimen was gamma-delta T cells from blood. These receptors were collected from a pool of human donors (malaria-infected and uninfected, not separated).

With regard to this clone: Translating this DNA gives a protein that differs at residue 4 from the TCRdb one, which belongs to a much larger clone; a read error is likely, and the protein shown is this translation. The chain has TRDV1 and TRDJ1; 9 bases match TRDD3. TCRdb leaves out the J gene; it was filled in here by matching the DNA to germline. Looked up from germline, CDR1 is TSWWSYY and CDR2 is QGS. CDR3 size: 19 residues. J lost 6 bases, V lost 7 bases, and 24 bases had no gene match. The CDR3 sequence: CALEDHGVGLGDPQNKLIF. The CDR3 DNA sequence: TGTGCTCTTGAGGACCACGGGGTCGGGCTGGGGGATCCTCAAAATAAACTCATCTTT.

This clone occurred a few times. A single base is all that separates this from a far larger clone, so a read error is likely. V and J are TRDV2 and TRDJ3; 13 positions match TRDD3. Assignment of the J gene here rests on matching the DNA to germline, because TCRdb gives none. The CDR3 has 21 amino acids. J lost 0 bases, V lost 7 bases, and 14 bases had no gene match. Germline V gene data show CDR1 as GEAIGNYY and CDR2 as EKD. In nucleotides, the CDR3 is TGTGCCTGCGATATCGTACTGGGGGATACGGTCAGCTCCTGGGACACCCGACAGATGTTTTTC. Residues: CACDIVLGDTVSSWDTRQMFF.

As for this clone: Only one base separates this from a far larger clonotype, so it likely reflects a read error. The sample carries other DNA sequences with the same CDR3. V and J are TRDV2 and TRDJ3; TRDD3 aligns across 13 bases. TCRdb lists no J gene, so it was determined here by aligning the DNA to germline. There are 20 residues in the CDR3. The V gene's germline CDR1 is GEAIGNYY and CDR2 EKD. V lost 0 bases to trimming and J lost 2 bases; unmatched junction nucleotides: 6. Here the CDR3 reads CACDTGNWGIRAWDTRQMFF. The DNA of the CDR3 is TGTGCCTGTGACACCGGGAACTGGGGGATACGCGCCTGGGACACCCGACAGATGTTTTTC.

Regarding this clone: This probably arose from a read error, given a far larger clone one base away. This specimen includes other DNA sequences encoding the same CDR3. The chain has TRAV38-2/DV8 and TRDJ1; TRDD3 agrees at 12 bases. TCRdb gives no J gene; it was assigned here by matching the DNA to germline. Per the germline V gene, CDR1 is TSESDYY and CDR2 is QEAYKQQN. The CDR3 consists of 25 residues. Trimming removed 0 bases from V and 0 bases from J; junction bases left unmatched: 27. In DNA form, the CDR3 reads TGTGCTTATAGGAGCGTTAACTTCGTCAAAGGCGATCTCCTGGGGGATACGGGGAACACCGATAAACTCATCTTT. It is translated as CAYRSVNFVKGDLLGDTGNTDKLIF.

This clone has more than one count but fewer than ten. For this DNA, TCRdb reports the protein of a much larger clone, which diverges at residue 8, most likely from a read error; the protein presented here is translated directly from the DNA. The chain carries TRDV2 and TRDJ1; TRDD3 matches at 8 bases. No J segment appears in TCRdb, so it was assigned here by matching the sequence to germline. V was clipped by 2 bases and J by 0 bases; unmatched bases: 7. This CDR3 has 16 residues. CDR1 GEAIGNYY and CDR2 EKD come from the germline V gene. In DNA, the CDR3 is TGTGCCTGTGACAAACTGGGGGGTGGTTACACCGATAAACTCATCTTT. Its translation is CACDKLGGGYTDKLIF.

This clone was counted only a few times. TCRdb lists the protein of a much larger clone for this DNA, which differs at residue 11, so this is likely a read error; the protein given here is translated from the DNA itself. The CDR3 DNA reads TGTGCTCTTGGGGAAATTGCTCAAGTCGTCTCCCACACCGATAAACTCATCTTT. Protein sequence: CALGEIAQVVSHTDKLIF. This chain uses TRDV1 with TRDJ1; D is unresolved. Matching the DNA to germline supplied the J gene, which TCRdb does not give. Trimming removed 2 bases at V and 0 bases at J, with 19 bases between. This CDR3 region has 18 residues. The germline V gene has CDR1 TSWWSYY and CDR2 QGS.

Concerning this clone: A far larger clone is off by one base, so a read error is likely. This same CDR3 is encoded by further DNA sequences in the sample. V usage is TRDV1 and J usage is TRDJ1; D is possibly TRDD3 (6 bases). TCRdb is silent on the J gene; assignment here came from matching the DNA to germline. The germline V gene has CDR1 TSWWSYY and CDR2 QGS. This CDR3 is built from 18 residues. The DNA of the CDR3 is TGTGCTCTGGGGGAAAGGTTCTTCGAGTACGAGTCCTCCGATAAACTCATCTTT. Encoded protein: CALGERFFEYESSDKLIF.

Remarks on this clone: The amino acid sequence in TCRdb belongs to a much larger clone and departs from this DNA's translation at residue 12, likely a sequencing read error; the sequence shown is translated from the DNA. The chain joins TRDV1 to TRDJ1; 11 nucleotides match TRDD3. Germline V gene sequence: CDR1 TSWWSYY, CDR2 QGS. CDR3 length: 18 residues. Germline trimming cut 1 base from V and 3 bases from J; bases unmatched to any gene: 10. In DNA form, the CDR3 reads TGTGCTCTTGGGGAACCGGCTGACTGGGGGATATCGGCCGATAAACTCATCTTT. Amino acid sequence: CALGEPADWGISADKLIF.

As regards this clone: A far larger clone is a single base away, which makes a read error likely. The same CDR3 also results from other DNA sequences found in this sample. The chain carries TRDV1 and TRDJ1, with 7 nucleotides matching TRDD3. TCRdb records no J gene; here it was assigned by comparing the DNA to germline. The germline CDR1 and CDR2 sequences are TSWWSYY and QGS. The CDR3 covers 18 residues. Trimming at V came to 1 base and at J to 0 bases, leaving 11 bases not matched to a gene. The CDR3 is CALGERPGGSPYTDKLIF. The CDR3 nucleotides read TGTGCTCTTGGGGAACGTCCCGGGGGATCACCGTACACCGATAAACTCATCTTT.

This clone was seen ten or more times. This is likely an artifact of a read error, given a far larger clone one base away. The same CDR3 can be traced to other DNA sequences in this sample. The J gene is TRDJ1, the V gene TRDV1; D uncertain. This CDR3 is 13 amino acids long. Germline V gene lookup returns CDR1 TSWWSYY and CDR2 QGS. This CDR3 is CALRFPYTDKLIF. CDR3 sequence (DNA): TGTGCTCTTAGATTCCCATACACCGATAAGCTCATCTTT.

Points on this clone: The translation of this DNA and the TCRdb protein of a much larger clone differ at residue 7, probably owing to a read error; the protein shown here is translated from the DNA. The chain has TRDV1 and TRDJ1, with TRDD3 matching 10 bases. The J gene, not given by TCRdb, was assigned here from a germline match of the nucleotide sequence. V shed 1 base and J 1 base; nucleotides not matched to a gene: 18. Germline V gene data show CDR1 as TSWWSYY and CDR2 as QGS. The CDR3 contains 21 residues. CDR3 amino acids: CALGERMLRWGIQISTDKLIF. In nucleotides, the CDR3 is TGTGCTCTTGGGGAACGTATGCTACGATGGGGGATACAAATATCCACCGATAAACTCATCTTT.

There are many counts of this clone. Distinct nucleotide sequences in the sample also encode this CDR3. The chain has TRDV1 and TRDJ1, with 8 bases matching TRDD3. The germline V gene has CDR1 TSWWSYY and CDR2 QGS. The trim removed 1 base at V and 4 bases at J, leaving 5 bases unmatched. The CDR3 is 15 amino acids. As DNA, the CDR3 is TGTGCTCTTGGGGAACCCCCTGGGGGACTCGATAAACTCATCTTT. It specifies CALGEPPGGLDKLIF.

This clone was seen more than once but under ten times. A far larger clone is just one base off, so this is likely a read error. Other DNA sequences from this sample encode an identical CDR3 as well. The chain uses TRDV2 and TRDJ1; 13 bases agree with TRDD3. No J segment appears in TCRdb, so it was assigned here by matching the sequence to germline. V lost 1 base, J lost 0 bases, and 13 bases stayed unmatched. This CDR3 contains 20 residues. Germline assignment: CDR1 GEAIGNYY and CDR2 EKD. This CDR3 is CACDTPFTGGYEGYTDKLIF. The DNA of the CDR3 is TGTGCCTGTGACACACCCTTTACTGGGGGATACGAGGGATACACCGATAAACTCATCTTT.

As regards this clone: The protein recorded in TCRdb matches a much larger clone and deviates from this DNA's translation at residue 13, suggesting a read error; the protein here is obtained by translating the DNA. This sequence joins TRDV1 and TRDJ1; D not resolved. This CDR3 is 20 amino acids long. Trimming removed 1 base at V and 3 bases at J, with 27 bases between. The germline V gene encodes CDR1 TSWWSYY and CDR2 QGS. CDR3 in amino acids: CALGEQRGSPRWNKADKLIF. The DNA for the CDR3 is TGTGCTCTTGGGGAACAAAGGGGCTCCCCACGATGGAATAAAGCCGATAAACTCATCTTT.

In its sample, this clone was seen a few times. TCRdb attributes to this sequence the protein of a much larger clone, which differs from the DNA translation at residue 16; a read error is likely, and the protein displayed is translated from the DNA. This rearrangement joins TRDV1 to TRDJ1; 13 positions match TRDD3. The length of the CDR3 is 17 residues. Germline CDR1 and CDR2: TSWWSYY and QGS. The DNA of the CDR3 is TGTGCTCTTGGGGAACGAATACTGGGGGATACGCGCGATAAACTCACCTTT. Translated: CALGERILGDTRDKLTF.

This clone was detected a few times. A read error likely explains why the TCRdb protein, taken from a much larger clone, differs from this DNA's translation at residue 16; the protein shown is translated from the DNA. The chain employs TRAV38-2/DV8 and TRDJ1; 8 bases match TRDD3. TCRdb lists no J gene, so it was determined here by aligning the DNA to germline. V lost 3 bases and J lost 4; bases outside the gene matches: 26. The germline V gene has CDR1 TSESDYY and CDR2 QEAYKQQN. The CDR3 runs to 21 residues. For the CDR3, the DNA is TGTGCTTATAGGACGGCGGCGAGGGGATACTTAGGTATCGTGGACATCGATAAACTCATCTTT. Translating gives CAYRTAARGYLGIVDIDKLIF.

A word on this clone: The protein given by TCRdb reflects a much larger clone and differs at residue 13 from this DNA's translation, likely from a read error; the protein shown is the DNA's translation. This sequence joins TRDV1 and TRDJ1, with 10 bases aligning to TRDD3. TCRdb does not report a J gene; here it was assigned by matching the DNA to germline references. CDR1 is TSWWSYY and CDR2 is QGS in the germline V gene. Trimming removed 5 bases from V and 3 bases from J; junction bases left unmatched: 15. This CDR3 has 18 residues. The CDR3 loop reads CALGRPSVLGDYADKLIF. CDR3 nucleotides: TGTGCTCTTGGGAGACCTTCAGTACTGGGGGATTACGCCGATAAACTCATCTTT.

A note on this clone: This likely stems from a read error, as it lies one base from a far larger clone. Other DNA sequences in the sample encode the same CDR3. J is TRDJ1 and V is TRDV1, with 12 nucleotides matching TRDD3. No J segment appears in TCRdb, so it was assigned here by matching the sequence to germline. The CDR3 is 22 amino acids. Germline values: CDR1 TSWWSYY, CDR2 QGS. With V trimmed by 0 bases and J by 0 bases, 17 bases remained unmatched. The CDR3 sequence: CALGELYCTGGYTKPYTDKLIF. The CDR3 DNA sequence: TGTGCTCTTGGGGAACTATACTGTACTGGGGGATACACAAAACCTTACACCGATAAACTCATCTTT.

This clone showed up many times. The TCRdb protein, from a much larger clone, departs from this DNA's translation at residue 13, likely by read error; the protein shown derives from the DNA. This chain connects TRDV1 to TRDJ1, with 7 bases lining up with TRDD3. Here the J gene came from matching the DNA to germline, since TCRdb omits it. CDR1 and CDR2 from the germline V gene are TSWWSYY and QGS. V gave up 1 base and J gave up 3 bases; unmatched junction bases: 14. The CDR3 has 18 amino acids. DNA for the CDR3: TGTGCTCTTGGGGAACGTCGCCTGGGGGCTCCCAAGGCCGATAAACTCATCTTT. Its translation: CALGERRLGAPKADKLIF.

This clone was detected ten times or more. Translating this DNA gives a protein that differs at residue 8 from the TCRdb one, which belongs to a much larger clone; a read error is likely, and the protein shown is this translation. The J gene is TRDJ1, the V gene TRDV1; the D gene is possibly TRDD3 (5 bases). V was shortened by 1 base and J by 4 bases, with 13 bases between the two germline ends. Per the germline V gene, CDR1 is TSWWSYY and CDR2 is QGS. The CDR3 runs 15 residues. CDR3 region: CALGEPWGTRDKLIF. Here the CDR3 DNA reads TGTGCTCTTGGGGAACCGTGGGGTACGCGCGATAAACTCATCTTT.

This clone has at least ten counts. Other DNA variants within this sample encode the same CDR3. This chain joins TRDV2 and TRDJ1; D call uncertain. Since TCRdb gives no J gene, matching the DNA to germline was used here to assign it. Germline V lookup: CDR1 GEAIGNYY, CDR2 EKD. This CDR3 has 13 residues. V lost 0 bases to trimming and J lost 4 bases, with 8 bases between them. CDR3 sequence (DNA): TGTGCCTGTGACACCGCGGAATACGATAAACTCATCTTT. The encoded protein is CACDTAEYDKLIF.

With regard to this clone: The mismatch at residue 8 between this DNA's translation and the TCRdb protein of a much larger clone likely reflects a read error; the protein shown is translated from the DNA. V usage is TRDV1 and J usage is TRDJ1; TRDD3 matches 9 bases. TCRdb offers no J gene call, so here the DNA was matched to germline to obtain one. V lost 1 base to trimming and J lost 0 bases; unmatched junction nucleotides: 12. The germline gives CDR1 TSWWSYY, CDR2 QGS. The CDR3 loop spans 19 amino acids. CDR3 in amino acids: CALGEPKRLGDGNTDKLIF. CDR3 sequence (DNA): TGTGCTCTTGGGGAACCCAAACGCCTGGGGGATGGGAACACCGATAAACTCATCTTT.

This clone was recorded many times. The TCRdb protein, from a much larger clone, departs from this DNA's translation at residue 3, likely by read error; the protein shown derives from the DNA. V gene TRDV2 combines with J gene TRDJ3; D unclear. Here the J gene came from matching the DNA to germline, since TCRdb omits it. Germline V CDR1 and CDR2: GEAIGNYY, EKD. There are 20 residues in the CDR3. The CDR3 region is CARDTVDIRASSWDTRQMFF. CDR3 sequence (DNA): TGTGCCCGTGACACCGTAGACATCCGAGCAAGCTCCTGGGACACCCGACAGATGTTTTTC.

This clone was detected only a few times. TCRdb's protein, taken from a much larger clone, differs from this DNA's translation at residue 10, likely owing to a read error; the protein displayed comes from the DNA. The chain combines TRDV1 with TRDJ1, with D possibly being TRDD2 (8 bases). The CDR3 is 18 amino acids. Per germline, CDR1 TSWWSYY and CDR2 QGS. V was shortened by 7 bases and J by 3 bases, with 27 bases between the two germline ends. The CDR3 DNA is TGTGCTCTTGCTAAGGGCCTTCCTAAAGAGGGATACCCCGATAAACTCATCTTT. This encodes CALAKGLPKEGYPDKLIF.

This clone was detected a few times. It differs at one base from a far larger clone, so likely a read error. This specimen includes other DNA sequences encoding the same CDR3. Called V gene: TRDV1; the J gene was not called; TRDD3 is taken as the D call from the table, unchecked against the DNA. This CDR3 region has 15 residues. CDR1 TSWWSYY and CDR2 QGS come from the germline V gene. CDR3 residues: CALGELRDKTDKLIF. CDR3 bases: TGTGCTCTTGGGGAACTTCGAGATAAAACCGATAAACTCATCTTC.

As concerns this clone: A read error likely explains why the TCRdb protein, taken from a much larger clone, differs from this DNA's translation at residue 13; the protein shown is translated from the DNA. CDR3 region: CACDTVAVLGSHSTAQLFF. The CDR3 DNA follows: TGTGCCTGTGACACCGTAGCGGTACTGGGGTCCCATTCGACAGCACAACTCTTCTTT. The V gene is TRDV2, the J gene TRDJ2, with 7 bases fitting TRDD3. In the absence of a J gene in TCRdb, the DNA was matched to germline to assign it here. Germline values: CDR1 GEAIGNYY, CDR2 EKD. CDR3 length: 19 residues. Trimming cost V 0 bases and J 4 bases; bases outside gene matches: 16.

This clone was detected a few times. The TCRdb protein comes from a much larger clone and disagrees with this DNA's translation at residue 15, likely due to a read error; the protein given here is derived from the DNA. This chain uses TRDV1 with TRDJ1, with TRDD3 identical over 8 bases. No J gene was available from TCRdb, and it was assigned here by a germline match of the DNA. Germline V gene data show CDR1 as TSWWSYY and CDR2 as QGS. The CDR3 runs to 23 residues. The ends lost 2 bases at V and 0 bases at J; junction bases unmatched: 26. As DNA, the CDR3 is TGTGCTCTTGGGGAAGGTTCTTTCCCTTCGTTCGTACTGGGGGGTGGATACACCGATAAACTCATCTTT. Its protein product is CALGEGSFPSFVLGGGYTDKLIF.

This clone turned up a few times. A read error likely explains this, since a far larger clone differs by one base. Other nucleotide sequences in the sample specify the same CDR3. The V gene is TRDV1, the J gene TRDJ1, with 9 bases aligning to TRDD3. The J gene is absent in TCRdb and was assigned here via DNA matching to germline. The CDR3 loop spans 22 amino acids. CDR1 and CDR2 from the germline V gene are TSWWSYY and QGS. The CDR3 spells CALGPLEFLRSILGDYTDKLIF. CDR3 DNA sequence: TGTGCTCTTGGGCCCCTGGAATTCCTTCGATCTATACTGGGGGACTACACCGACAAACTCATCTTT.